The 10 T cell receptor beta chains below were found in one sample sequenced in a study of shared clonotypes between healthy human individuals (dated by TCRdb to between 2020 and 2021). Libraries came from the immunoSEQ multiplex PCR assay. TCRdb holds this immuneACCESS table with in-frame rearrangements only. Some clones are missing; in checked studies, unresolved V genes explain under half, and the rest has no known cause. This sample has roughly 2.5 million clones in its table, and more than 90% of those were observed once. Together, the top ten hold over 0.12% of the sample. What was sequenced was naive CD4+ T cells sorted from blood. The cell subset or site tag for this specimen amounts to: CD45RA+ positively selected. The receptors originated from a man aged 18 to 35 in good health.

The rearrangement uses TRBV5-1 and TRBJ2-7, with 11 bases aligning to TRBD2. V lost 1 base and J lost 4; bases outside the gene matches: 7. Germline CDR1 is SGHRS and CDR2 is YFSETQ. This CDR3 is 16 amino acids long. CDR3 protein: CASSLYPSGGRYEQYF. The CDR3 DNA follows: TGCGCCAGCAGCTTGTATCCTAGCGGGGGGCGGTACGAGCAGTACTTC.

The gene calls are TRBV30 and TRBJ2-5; D is unresolved. Germline lookup yields CDR1 GTSNPN and CDR2 SVGIG (reference sequence). The CDR3 runs to 13 residues. V was clipped by 2 bases and J by 3 bases, with 10 bases between them. CDR3 in DNA: TGTGCCTGGAGTAGCGTAGGAAAAGAGACCCAGTACTTC. Translated: CAWSSVGKETQYF.

This clone has a single count. This chain joins TRBV5-1 and TRBJ2-7; 8 bases align to TRBD2. The CDR3 is made up of 15 amino acids. CDR1 and CDR2 from the germline V gene are SGHRS and YFSETQ. Germline trimming cut 4 bases from V and 3 bases from J; bases unmatched to any gene: 9. The DNA of the CDR3 is TGCGCCAGCAGCACTGGGACGGCGGGAGGCTACGAGCAGTACTTC. As protein: CASSTGTAGGYEQYF.

The chain uses TRBV30 and TRBJ2-5; D not certain. Trimming stripped 1 base from V and 2 bases from J, with 5 bases between. Germline assignment: CDR1 GTSNPN and CDR2 SVGIG (reference sequence). The CDR3 runs to 12 residues. The CDR3 nucleotides are TGTGCCTGGAGTGAAGATCAAGAGACCCAGTACTTC. Translation gives CAWSEDQETQYF.

The table lists this clone with a few counts. The rearrangement links TRBV30 to TRBJ1-1, with D perhaps TRBD1 (6 bases). There are 14 residues in the CDR3. The V end was cut by 3 bases, the J end by 7 bases, with 18 bases between. Germline V CDR1 and CDR2: GTSNPN, SVGIG (reference sequence). CDR3 nucleotide sequence: TGTGCCTGGAGGATATGGGGGGCCGAGGTTGAAGCTTTCTTT. Translation gives CAWRIWGAEVEAFF.

This clone was picked up a small number of times. The CDR3: CASSPPGRGGTEAFF. In DNA, the CDR3 is TGTGCCAGCTCACCACCGGGTAGGGGAGGCACTGAAGCTTTCTTT. The rearrangement links TRBV18 to TRBJ1-1; tentatively, D is TRBD1 (5 bases). With 0 bases removed from V and 4 bases from J, the gap between germline ends came to 12 bases. Per the germline V gene, CDR1 is KGHSH and CDR2 is LQKENI. The CDR3 has 15 amino acids.

On this clone itself: Other DNA sequences within the sample encode an identical CDR3. V gene TRBV6-5 combines with J gene TRBJ1-4; 8 nucleotides match TRBD1. Germline assignment: CDR1 MNHEY and CDR2 SVGAGI. After removal of 0 bases from V and 8 bases from J, the junction contained 5 bases not matched to a gene. The CDR3 contains 15 residues. The CDR3 reads CASSYSGTGREKLFF. For the CDR3, the DNA is TGTGCCAGCAGTTACTCCGGGACAGGAAGGGAAAAACTGTTTTTT.

The gene calls are TRBV12-5 and TRBJ2-1, with 9 bases lining up with TRBD1. The CDR3 is 14 residues long. V lost 7 bases and J lost 10; bases outside the gene matches: 11. Germline CDR1 reads LGHNT; CDR2 reads FRNRAP. As DNA, the CDR3 is TGTGCTAGTGATTACAGGGGGCTGAAGAGGGAGCAGTTCTTC. It encodes CASDYRGLKREQFF.

The chain couples TRBV19 to TRBJ1-4; 10 nucleotides align to TRBD1. V shed 4 bases and J 8 bases; nucleotides not matched to a gene: 10. CDR3 length: 16 residues. Looked up from germline, CDR1 is LNHDA and CDR2 is SQIVND (reference sequence). CDR3 nucleotides: TGTGCCAGTAGTACGGCCCGACAGGGGGCGCGGGAAAAACTGTTTTTT. Its translation: CASSTARQGAREKLFF.

The chain links TRBV30 to TRBJ2-3, with D perhaps matching TRBD1 (6 bases). V was clipped by 2 bases and J by 4 bases, with 13 bases between them. The CDR3 runs to 14 residues. Germline V gives CDR1 GTSNPN, CDR2 SVGIG (reference sequence). The CDR3 bases are TGTGCCTGGAGTTTGGGGGCTCACTCAGATACGCAGTATTTT. Translating gives CAWSLGAHSDTQYF.